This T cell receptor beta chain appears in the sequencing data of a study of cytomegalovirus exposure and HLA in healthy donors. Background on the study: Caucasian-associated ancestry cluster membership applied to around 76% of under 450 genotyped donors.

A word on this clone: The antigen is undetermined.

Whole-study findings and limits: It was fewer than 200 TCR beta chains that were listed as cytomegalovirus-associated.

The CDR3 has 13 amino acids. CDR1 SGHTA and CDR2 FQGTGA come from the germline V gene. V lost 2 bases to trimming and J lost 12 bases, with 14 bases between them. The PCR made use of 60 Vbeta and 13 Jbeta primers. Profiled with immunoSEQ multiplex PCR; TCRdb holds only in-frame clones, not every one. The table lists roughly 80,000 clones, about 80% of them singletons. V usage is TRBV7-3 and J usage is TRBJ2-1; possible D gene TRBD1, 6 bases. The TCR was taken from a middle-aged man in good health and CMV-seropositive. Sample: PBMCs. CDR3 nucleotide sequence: TGTGCCAGCAGCTTAGGACAGACTTCCAGGCAGTTCTTC. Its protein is CASSLGQTSRQFF.